The rows below give T cell receptor beta chains drawn from one sample of a study of metastatic and nonmetastatic thyroid tumors. TCRdb re-clonotyped the PCR reads through MiXCR. The data show about 12,000 clones, approximately 35% seen once. The material sequenced was tumor tissue. The receptors were sampled from a female donor with papillary thyroid cancer or a benign thyroid nodule (not recorded which). Some clones in this sample may be carry-over from other donors' samples. The CDR3 runs from the conserved cysteine through the conserved F or W. Fields, in order: V gene, J gene, CDR3 protein.

V gene: TRBV6-1; J gene: TRBJ1-3; CDR3 protein: CASWDSTGNTIYF
V gene: TRBV6-1; J gene: TRBJ1-1; CDR3 protein: CASSHQSRTFF
V gene: TRBV12-3/TRBV12-4; J gene: TRBJ2-7; CDR3 protein: CASSPGTGAYEQYF
V gene: TRBV5-1; J gene: TRBJ2-2; CDR3 protein: CASSFRRAGPNTGELFF
V gene: TRBV20-1; J gene: TRBJ2-5; CDR3 protein: CSAREVLAGGPGETQYF
V gene: TRBV11-2; J gene: TRBJ2-3; CDR3 protein: CASSLDPPIVGDPDTQYF
V gene: TRBV20-1; J gene: TRBJ2-3; CDR3 protein: CSVKHITGGIIDTQYF
V gene: TRBV20-1; J gene: TRBJ2-5; CDR3 protein: CSAPDLLASGRETQYF
V gene: TRBV12-5; J gene: TRBJ2-1; CDR3 protein: CASGFGGSNEQFF
V gene: TRBV6-1; J gene: TRBJ1-1; CDR3 protein: CASSVQGLGSTEAFF
V gene: TRBV11-2; J gene: TRBJ2-3; CDR3 protein: CASRTLAGAGDTQYF
V gene: TRBV11-1; J gene: TRBJ2-7; CDR3 protein: CASSSADRVRREGRYEQYF
V gene: TRBV27; J gene: TRBJ2-7; CDR3 protein: CASSRLSPTGSSYEQYF
V gene: TRBV12-3/TRBV12-4; J gene: TRBJ2-3; CDR3 protein: CASSFNTDTQYF
V gene: TRBV27; J gene: TRBJ1-6; CDR3 protein: CASSLGTGRSPLHF
V gene: TRBV6-2/TRBV6-3; J gene: TRBJ2-7; CDR3 protein: CASSHRLAGECYEQYF
V gene: TRBV7-2; J gene: TRBJ2-1; CDR3 protein: CASSFQFEQFF
V gene: TRBV3-1; J gene: TRBJ2-7; CDR3 protein: CASSLRLETGQYF
V gene: TRBV5-1; J gene: TRBJ2-1; CDR3 protein: CASSSVESYNEQFF
V gene: TRBV6-2/TRBV6-3; J gene: TRBJ1-2; CDR3 protein: CASTRQGARSYGYTF
V gene: TRBV2; J gene: TRBJ2-1; CDR3 protein: CASSQVDEQFF
V gene: TRBV20-1; J gene: TRBJ2-7; CDR3 protein: CSAKLLTGGSYEQYF
V gene: TRBV2; J gene: TRBJ2-3; CDR3 protein: CASRSQGWTDTQYF
V gene: TRBV28; J gene: TRBJ2-1; CDR3 protein: CASSSNRGVSSYNEQFF
V gene: TRBV6-5; J gene: TRBJ1-2; CDR3 protein: CASSSMGSESGYTF
V gene: TRBV7-3; J gene: TRBJ1-4; CDR3 protein: CASSQGEYSIEKLFF
V gene: TRBV20-1; J gene: TRBJ2-1; CDR3 protein: CSAEGRTEQFF
V gene: TRBV12-3/TRBV12-4; J gene: TRBJ2-7; CDR3 protein: CASSKTPTLEQYF
V gene: TRBV19; J gene: TRBJ1-5; CDR3 protein: CACTGQDGNQPQHF
V gene: TRBV6-2/TRBV6-3; J gene: TRBJ1-2; CDR3 protein: CASSYSGGGYGYTF
V gene: TRBV11-3; J gene: TRBJ2-7; CDR3 protein: CASSLRMWGQYEQYF
V gene: TRBV20-1; J gene: TRBJ2-1; CDR3 protein: CSADRGRLNSWSPYNEQFF
V gene: TRBV6-5; J gene: TRBJ1-5; CDR3 protein: CASSLKHFPGYSNQPQHF
V gene: TRBV20-1; J gene: TRBJ2-1; CDR3 protein: CSAILGTRMSHEQFF
V gene: TRBV12-3/TRBV12-4; J gene: TRBJ1-6; CDR3 protein: CAIISSQGAASPLHF
V gene: TRBV11-3; J gene: TRBJ2-7; CDR3 protein: CASSPSGGHYSYEQYF
V gene: TRBV2; J gene: TRBJ1-1; CDR3 protein: CASSEIQAGFLTTEAFF